The rows below give T cell receptor beta chains drawn from one sample of a study of T-cell reconstitution after alpha-beta-depleted transplantation in children. A single record per CDR3 protein comes from TCRdb applying MiXCR to the PCR reads. Counted here are approximately 500,000 distinct CDR3 sequences, roughly a tenth occurring once; the ten biggest clones make up approximately 2%. The sequenced sample was PBMCs, obtained before TCRalphabeta/CD19-depleted stem cell transplant. These receptors came from a child younger than 10 with inherited bone marrow failure, due to receive a stem cell transplant. CDR3s include the opening cysteine and the closing phenylalanine or tryptophan. The D gene is left open where the match is weak. The size of a clone is reported for some rows only, either as once, few or many, or as a class for expanded clones.

j_call,clone_size,cdr3_length,d_call,v_call,cdr3_aa,cdr3_nt
TRBJ2-6,many,16,.,TRBV21-1,CAITLDGIRGANVLTF,TGTGCCATCACGCTTGATGGGATTCGTGGGGCCAACGTCCTGACTTTC
TRBJ2-1,many,12,.,TRBV18,CASSYSREERFF,TGTGCCAGCTCTTATAGCCGGGAAGAACGGTTCTTC
TRBJ2-5,many,13,.,TRBV5-1,CASSIPTGETQYF,TGCGCCAGCAGCATCCCGACAGGAGAGACCCAGTACTTC
TRBJ2-2,many,16,.,TRBV7-9,CASSPGNAVGTGELFF,TGTGCCAGCAGCCCCGGGAACGCGGTGGGGACCGGGGAGCTGTTTTTT
TRBJ2-5,many,14,.,TRBV4-2,CASSFGTPQETQYF,TGTGCCAGCAGCTTCGGGACCCCACAAGAGACCCAGTACTTC
TRBJ2-1,many,15,TRBD2,TRBV5-1,CASSPGTSGDNEQFF,TGCGCCAGCAGCCCGGGGACTAGCGGGGACAATGAGCAGTTCTTC
TRBJ2-6,once,19,.,TRBV18,CASQHSVGALISGANVLTF,TGTGCCAGCCAACACAGCGTGGGGGCACTGATCTCTGGGGCCAACGTCCTGACTTTC
TRBJ2-7,many,14,TRBD1,TRBV29-1,CSIKSGTGGYEQYF,TGCAGTATAAAGTCCGGGACAGGGGGCTACGAGCAGTACTTC
TRBJ2-7,many,12,.,TRBV5-6,CASSWAGAEQYF,TGTGCCAGCAGCTGGGCAGGGGCCGAGCAGTACTTC
TRBJ1-1,many,14,.,TRBV6-5,CASSYGTVNTEAFF,TGTGCCAGCAGTTACGGGACGGTGAACACTGAAGCTTTCTTT
TRBJ1-5,.,13,.,TRBV28,CASRPRSGQPQHF,TGTGCCAGCAGACCAAGGTCAGGTCAGCCCCAGCATTTT
TRBJ2-7,few,15,.,TRBV19,CASSIGTLHAYEQYF,TGTGCCAGTAGTATCGGGACCCTACATGCCTACGAGCAGTACTTC
TRBJ2-3,many,15,.,TRBV7-9,CASSSPTEPTDTQYF,TGTGCCAGCAGCTCGCCGACAGAACCGACAGATACGCAGTATTTT
TRBJ2-7,many,12,.,TRBV3-1,CASSQVEGEQYF,TGTGCCAGCAGCCAAGTAGAGGGGGAGCAGTACTTC
TRBJ2-1,many,14,TRBD2,TRBV20-1,CSASPSGRADEQFF,TGCAGTGCTAGCCCTAGCGGGAGGGCGGATGAGCAGTTCTTC
TRBJ1-1,.,13,.,TRBV6-2/TRBV6-3,CASMEDMNTEAFF,TGTGCCAGCATGGAGGATATGAACACTGAAGCTTTCTTT
TRBJ2-7,many,14,.,TRBV28,CASSTPGDTYEQYF,TGTGCCAGCAGTACCCCCGGGGACACCTACGAGCAGTACTTC
TRBJ2-7,many,14,.,TRBV4-2,CASSSPGLTYEQYF,TGTGCCAGCAGCTCCCCGGGACTGACCTACGAGCAGTACTTC
TRBJ2-1,many,15,TRBD2,TRBV20-1,CSARPLAGVPNEQFF,TGCAGTGCTAGACCTCTAGCGGGAGTCCCCAATGAGCAGTTCTTC
TRBJ1-4,many,14,TRBD1,TRBV12-3/TRBV12-4,CASSFGTGVEKLFF,TGTGCCAGCAGTTTCGGGACAGGGGTTGAAAAACTGTTTTTT
TRBJ2-1,many,17,.,TRBV7-9,CASSLGLSGFSYNEQFF,TGTGCCAGCAGCTTAGGGCTATCGGGGTTTTCCTACAATGAGCAGTTCTTC
TRBJ1-5,many,16,.,TRBV4-3,CASSQDVGVGNQPQHF,TGCGCCAGCAGCCAAGATGTAGGGGTCGGCAATCAGCCCCAGCATTTT
TRBJ2-7,once,14,TRBD2,TRBV30,CAWSGRLAAYEQYF,TGTGCCTGGAGTGGCAGACTAGCGGCCTACGAGCAGTACTTC
TRBJ2-7,many,11,.,TRBV11-2,CASKGIYEQYF,TGTGCCAGCAAGGGGATCTACGAGCAGTACTTC
TRBJ2-7,.,13,.,TRBV20-1,CSASRISSYEQYF,TGCAGTGCTAGTCGGATTTCCTCCTACGAGCAGTACTTC
TRBJ1-5,many,15,TRBD1,TRBV6-2/TRBV6-3,CASSRQGARNQPQHF,TGTGCCAGCAGCAGACAGGGGGCTCGAAATCAGCCCCAGCATTTT
TRBJ2-1,many,13,.,TRBV29-1,CSVQDGLRDEQFF,TGCAGCGTCCAGGACGGCCTTAGGGATGAGCAGTTCTTC
TRBJ2-7,many,13,.,TRBV27,CASSSSTAYEQYF,TGTGCCAGCAGTTCCTCCACCGCATACGAGCAGTACTTC